The 9 T cell receptor beta chains in this list originate from one sample, sequenced in a study of blood T cells in healthy people across ages. For the second PCR, which ran for about 6 to 11 cycles, a sample-barcoded 5' primer and a J-beta primer mix were used. TCRdb recomputed calls from the 5' RACE reads with MiXCR, one row per CDR3 protein. The sample lists around 690,000 distinct CDR3 sequences, 58% occurring once. Sequencing was done on a sample of blood. The source of these receptors is a man in his sixties in good health.

CDR3 nucleotides: TGTGCCAGCAGTTACGGGCCGGGCCCACTAGACTATGGCTACACCTTC. Residues: CASSYGPGPLDYGYTF. The chain links TRBV6-6 to TRBJ1-2; D remains unclear. The CDR3 sequence is 16 residues long. Trimming took 2 bases from V and 3 from J, leaving 16 bases between them. Germline V gene data show CDR1 as MNHNY and CDR2 as SVGAGI (reference sequence).

In regard to this clonotype: Here the CDR3 omits its conserved ending phenylalanine or tryptophan, so a read error is the likely source. CDR3 in DNA: TGTGCCAGCAGCCTTCTAGCGGGATTTGTGAATGAGCAGTTCTCC. Translated: CASSLLAGFVNEQFS. This chain uses TRBV28 with TRBJ2-1; TRBD2 agrees at 9 bases. The CDR3 totals 15 residues. Germline V CDR1 and CDR2: MDHEN, SYDVKM. Trimming took 6 bases from V and 7 from J; bases not matched to a gene: 10.

The sample holds a few counts of this clonotype. V usage is TRBV20-1 and J usage is TRBJ2-3; TRBD1 or TRBD2 may be the D gene (5 bases each). The CDR3 contains 12 residues. V dropped 5 bases and J dropped 2 bases, with 8 bases sitting between them. In germline, CDR1 is DFQATT, CDR2 SNEGSKA (reference sequence). The chain's CDR3 is CSARDHTDTQYF. The CDR3 DNA reads TGCAGTGCTCGGGACCACACAGATACGCAGTATTTT.

On this clonotype itself: An end of the junction differs from the germline gene, which may be a read error. The chain employs TRBV7-2 and TRBJ2-7, with 8 bases lining up with TRBD1. Germline V gene lookup returns CDR1 SGHTA and CDR2 FQGNSA. The CDR3 length is 14 residues. CDR3 bases: TGTGCCAGCAGCCCACGGACAGGGAGGTACGAGCGGTACTTC. This codes for CASSPRTGRYERYF. Full variable domain (outside the CDR3, taken from reference TRBV7-2 and TRBJ2-7): GAGVSQSPSNKVTEKGKDVELRCDPISGHTALYWYRQSLGQGLEFLIYFQGNSAPDKSGLPSDRFSAERTGGSVSTLTIQRTQQEDSAVYLCASSPRTGRYERYFGPGTRLTVT.

This clonotype has a handful of counts. The V call is TRBV2, the J call TRBJ1-2, with D unclear. Trimming cost V 8 bases and J 5 bases, with 27 bases left between them. This CDR3 comprises 17 residues. Germline-derived CDR1 and CDR2 are SNHLY and FYNNEI. The CDR3 is CASGRRVAEGEYYGYTF. DNA for the CDR3: TGTGCCAGCGGACGACGAGTCGCGGAAGGTGAATATTATGGCTACACCTTC.

This clonotype was observed a handful of times. The J gene is TRBJ2-7, the V gene TRBV14; D unclear. Trimming pared 0 bases from V and 7 bases from J, leaving 10 bases between. CDR3 length: 13 amino acids. Germline values: CDR1 SGHDN, CDR2 FVKESK. CDR3 amino acids: CASSQEVTNEQYF. CDR3 DNA: TGTGCCAGCAGCCAAGAAGTTACCAATGAGCAGTACTTC. The full variable domain, its missing parts supplied by reference TRBV14 and TRBJ2-7, is EAGVTQFPSHSVIEKGQTVTLRCDPISGHDNLYWYRRVMGKEIKFLLHFVKESKQDESGMPNNRFLAERTGGTYSTLKVQPAELEDSGVYFCASSQEVTNEQYFGPGTRLTVT.

This clonotype has just a few counts. J is TRBJ1-2 and V is TRBV20-1; weak D call: TRBD1 (5 bases). This CDR3 has 12 amino acids. The germline CDR1 and CDR2 sequences are DFQATT and SNEGSKA (reference sequence). The ends were cut back, 4 bases at V and 5 bases at J, with 11 bases in the middle. The DNA of the CDR3 is TGCAGTGCTATCCGGGACTGGTATGGCTACACCTTC. Protein product: CSAIRDWYGYTF.

This clonotype has more than one count but fewer than ten. The V and J genes are TRBV5-1 and TRBJ2-7, with D unresolved. CDR1 and CDR2 (germline): SGHRS, YFSETQ. Trimming removed 4 bases at V and 0 bases at J, with 17 bases between. The length of the CDR3 is 16 residues. CDR3 sequence: CASSPALGMSSYEQYF. CDR3 DNA: TGCGCCAGCAGCCCGGCGCTGGGGATGTCCTCCTACGAGCAGTACTTC.

This chain uses TRBV7-2 with TRBJ1-1; weak D call: TRBD1 (5 bases). CDR1 and CDR2 from the germline V gene are SGHTA and FQGNSA. The CDR3 loop spans 15 amino acids. With 1 base removed from V and 2 bases from J, the gap between germline ends came to 11 bases. CDR3: CASSLGGWANTEAFF. The CDR3 DNA reads as TGTGCCAGCAGCTTAGGGGGGTGGGCCAACACTGAAGCTTTCTTT.